The sequence of this T cell receptor (beta chain) was determined in a study of blood T cell repertoires in COVID-19. Background on the study: Samples representing acute and convalescent COVID-19 were sourced from the United States, Italy and Spain.

Looked up from germline, CDR1 is SGHTA and CDR2 is FQGNSA. CDR3 length equals 14 residues. V lost 3 bases and J 8 bases, leaving 16 bases between the germline ends. Original processing methods: How many nucleated cells were present was estimated from reference gene primer amplification. The assay was immunoSEQ multiplex PCR, and TCRdb's table has in-frame clones only and misses some. V and J calls and clone size come straight from that table; D and trimming were deduced from the DNA. The table lists hundreds of thousands of clones, 65% to 90% of them singletons. The chain joins TRBV7-2 to TRBJ1-1, with unresolved D. Sequenced: peripheral blood. The receptor comes from a human donor in a cohort sampled during active COVID-19. CDR3 sequence (DNA): TGTGCCAGCAGCTTTCGTTTGAGTTCAGGAGAAGCTTTCTTT. Protein product: CASSFRLSSGEAFF.